Listed below are T cell receptor beta chains from one sample, sequenced in a study of T cells after yellow fever vaccination. Using its own MiXCR run on the 5' RACE reads, TCRdb lists one record per CDR3 protein. The sample gives about 360,000 distinct CDR3 sequences, 6.2% of which show up once; about 15% is in the top ten. The starting material was PBMCs, obtained 5 days after the yellow fever booster vaccination. The receptors derive from a man aged 30 to 39 who received the YFV17D yellow fever vaccine. Both conserved end residues are part of each CDR3. The order of the fields is clone size, D gene, J gene, V gene, CDR3 protein, CDR3 DNA. A D gene is named only where the DNA matches it firmly. Size is omitted from some rows. Given values are once, few, many or a class for expanded clones.

clone_size: few
d_call: NA
j_call: TRBJ2-7
v_call: TRBV14
cdr3_aa: CASSQDPHYEQYF
cdr3_nt: TGTGCCAGCAGCCAAGATCCCCACTACGAGCAGTACTTC

clone_size: many
d_call: NA
j_call: TRBJ2-1
v_call: TRBV6-2/TRBV6-3
cdr3_aa: CASSYSGLSYNEQFF
cdr3_nt: TGTGCCAGCAGTTATTCAGGGCTTTCCTACAATGAGCAGTTCTTC

clone_size: few
d_call: NA
j_call: TRBJ2-3
v_call: TRBV29-1
cdr3_aa: CSEKQGADTQYF
cdr3_nt: TGCAGCGAGAAACAGGGAGCAGATACGCAGTATTTT

clone_size: NA
d_call: TRBD1
j_call: TRBJ1-5
v_call: TRBV7-2
cdr3_aa: CASSQSGGEQPQHF
cdr3_nt: TGTGCCAGCAGCCAATCAGGGGGCGAGCAGCCCCAGCATTTT

clone_size: few
d_call: NA
j_call: TRBJ1-2
v_call: TRBV12-3/TRBV12-4
cdr3_aa: CASSPSWAIYGYTF
cdr3_nt: TGTGCCAGCAGTCCCTCGTGGGCGATCTATGGCTACACCTTC

clone_size: many
d_call: NA
j_call: TRBJ2-7
v_call: TRBV20-1
cdr3_aa: CSTPGNYEQYF
cdr3_nt: TGCAGTACCCCGGGGAACTACGAGCAGTACTTC

clone_size: few
d_call: NA
j_call: TRBJ2-7
v_call: TRBV12-3/TRBV12-4
cdr3_aa: CASSFTGKEQYF
cdr3_nt: TGTGCCAGCAGTTTTACAGGGAAGGAGCAGTACTTC

clone_size: many
d_call: TRBD2
j_call: TRBJ2-5
v_call: TRBV29-1
cdr3_aa: CSVEERKRGETQYF
cdr3_nt: TGCAGCGTTGAAGAACGGAAGCGGGGGGAGACCCAGTACTTC

clone_size: many
d_call: TRBD2
j_call: TRBJ2-1
v_call: TRBV7-2
cdr3_aa: CASSPPVAGGRYEQFF
cdr3_nt: TGTGCCAGCAGCCCTCCCGTGGCGGGAGGGCGATATGAGCAGTTCTTC

clone_size: NA
d_call: NA
j_call: TRBJ2-5
v_call: TRBV9
cdr3_aa: CASSVEGRVQETQYF
cdr3_nt: TGTGCCAGCAGCGTAGAGGGCAGGGTTCAAGAGACCCAGTACTTC